This T cell receptor (beta chain) was found in a study of patients and donors after allogeneic stem cell transplantation. TCRdb re-called the RT-PCR reads with MiXCR, one entry per CDR3 protein. The sample holds around 150,000 distinct CDR3 sequences, roughly two fifths seen once. This CDR3 has 13 residues. The germline V and J ends were trimmed by 4 bases and 9 bases, with 16 bases remaining between them. In germline, CDR1 is SGHRS, CDR2 YFSETQ. This sequence was found in a human donor who was either an allogeneic HSCT recipient or a stem cell or donor lymphocyte infusion donor (not recorded which). It is not recorded whose cells these are; they may come from a transplant donor. The rearrangement joins TRBV5-1 to TRBJ1-1, with D possibly TRBD1 on 6 matching bases. Material for sequencing was blood, either unsorted or a sorted T cell fraction (not recorded which). The CDR3 DNA reads as TGCGCCAGCAGCCCGGGACATTGGACTAAAGCTTTCTTT. Amino acids: CASSPGHWTKAFF.